These 19 T cell receptor beta chains came from one sample sequenced in a study of shared clonotypes between healthy human individuals. Profiled with immunoSEQ multiplex PCR; TCRdb holds only in-frame clones, not every one. The sample holds more than 2 million clones; 85% to 95% are singletons and the top ten take 0.1% to 0.15%. The sequenced sample consisted of naive CD4+ T cells sorted from blood. The subset is: CD45RA+ positively selected. These receptors were collected from a man aged 18-30 years in good health.

The CDR3 nucleotides are TGTGCCAGCAGCGCTGGACTACTTTCAGATACGCAGTATTTT. Protein: CASSAGLLSDTQYF. The rearrangement links TRBV9 to TRBJ2-3; a weak D match, TRBD2 (6 bases). CDR1 is SGDLS and CDR2 is YYNGEE in the germline V gene. Deletions cut 3 bases from V and 4 bases from J, with 12 bases between. This CDR3 has 14 amino acids.

The rearrangement links TRBV5-5 to TRBJ1-5; a weak D match, TRBD1 (5 bases). Trimming took off 5 bases at V and 14 bases at J, with 26 bases between the two ends. CDR3 length: 15 amino acids. The germline V gene has CDR1 SGHKS and CDR2 YYEKEE (reference sequence). The CDR3 loop reads CASRPALAVGGWEHF. CDR3 nucleotides: TGTGCCAGCAGACCAGCCTTGGCGGTCGGGGGATGGGAGCATTTT.

This chain links TRBV27 with TRBJ1-2, with D perhaps TRBD1 (6 bases). Trimming cost V 5 bases and J 6 bases, with 13 bases left between them. CDR1 and CDR2 from the germline V gene are MNHEY and SMNVEV (reference sequence). The CDR3 consists of 13 residues. CDR3 sequence (DNA): TGTGCCAGCAGTATCAAGGGGGACAATGGCTACACCTTC. It codes for CASSIKGDNGYTF.

This clone was recorded only once. V and J are TRBV19 and TRBJ1-3; D is perhaps TRBD1 (5 bases). The germline V and J ends were trimmed by 7 bases and 0 bases, with 16 bases remaining between them. Germline CDR1 and CDR2: LNHDA and SQIVND (reference sequence). The CDR3 runs 16 residues. The CDR3 nucleotides read TGTGCCAGTACCACCTTCGGGACTGCCTCTGGAAACACCATATATTTT. Residues: CASTTFGTASGNTIYF.

The rearrangement links TRBV6-1 to TRBJ2-3, with D perhaps TRBD2 (5 bases). The CDR3 totals 12 residues. The V end lost 8 bases, the J end lost 3 bases, and 9 bases lay between the germline ends. The V gene's germline CDR1 is MNHNS and CDR2 SASEGT. The CDR3 DNA reads TGTGCCAGCGCAACTAGGACAGATACGCAGTATTTT. Encoded protein: CASATRTDTQYF.

This chain links TRBV5-1 with TRBJ2-2, with unresolved D. The CDR3 loop spans 12 amino acids. The germline V gene encodes CDR1 SGHRS and CDR2 YFSETQ. The V gene lost 4 bases and the J gene lost 4 bases, with 5 bases spanning the gap. Written as DNA, the CDR3 is TGCGCCAGCAGCGAACCCACCGGGGAGCTGTTTTTT. This translates into CASSEPTGELFF.

This chain joins TRBV5-1 and TRBJ1-5; no clear D gene. Per germline, CDR1 SGHRS and CDR2 YFSETQ. Trimming pared 4 bases from V and 9 bases from J, leaving 11 bases between. CDR3 size: 12 residues. This chain's CDR3 is CASSPLRRPQHF. Here the CDR3 DNA reads TGCGCCAGCAGCCCTCTAAGGAGGCCCCAGCATTTT.

This clone is a singleton in its sample. CDR3 DNA sequence: TGCGCCAGCAGCCAAGGGGACAGGGACGGGGAGACCCAGTACTTC. It codes for CASSQGDRDGETQYF. The chain links TRBV4-3 to TRBJ2-5, with 9 bases identical to TRBD1. With 1 base clipped from V and 5 bases from J, the junction kept 5 bases outside the gene matches. From germline, CDR1 is LGHNA and CDR2 YSLEER. CDR3 length equals 15 residues.

This CDR3 reads CASMRTSGGNEQFF. Here the CDR3 DNA reads TGTGCCAGCATGAGGACTAGCGGGGGGAATGAGCAGTTCTTC. The chain employs TRBV2 and TRBJ2-1; 14 bases map to TRBD2. Germline CDR1 and CDR2: SNHLY and FYNNEI. The CDR3 runs to 14 residues. Trimming removed 7 bases from V and 7 bases from J; junction bases left unmatched: 3.

The chain recombines TRBV6-1 with TRBJ1-2; 11 bases match TRBD1. The CDR3 contains 15 residues. V gave up 6 bases and J gave up 6 bases; unmatched junction bases: 9. Germline CDR1 and CDR2: MNHNS and SASEGT. The CDR3 DNA reads TGTGCCAGCAGACCGGCTGGGACAGGGGGGAATGGCTACACCTTC. This gives the protein CASRPAGTGGNGYTF.

This clone came up once. The chain employs TRBV7-8 and TRBJ1-3, with unresolved D. Germline loops: CDR1 SGHVS, CDR2 FQNEAQ. This CDR3 has 15 residues. V lost 11 bases to trimming and J lost 0 bases, with 17 bases between them. The CDR3 reads CAWSVGWSSGNTIYF. CDR3 DNA sequence: TGTGCCTGGAGTGTTGGGTGGAGCTCTGGAAACACCATATATTTT.

This chain uses TRBV7-9 with TRBJ2-6; TRBD1 matches at 11 bases. Per germline, CDR1 SEHNR and CDR2 FQNEAQ (reference sequence). V lost 4 bases to trimming and J lost 1 base; unmatched junction nucleotides: 3. The CDR3 has 17 residues. DNA of the CDR3: TGTGCCAGCAGCTCCGGGACAGGGGGATCTGGGGCCAACGTCCTGACTTTC. Protein: CASSSGTGGSGANVLTF.

The chain joins TRBV6-1 to TRBJ2-1, with 10 bases matching TRBD2. The V segment lost 7 bases and the J segment 15 bases; nucleotides outside the gene matches: 18. The CDR3 covers 15 residues. Germline V gives CDR1 MNHNS, CDR2 SASEGT. The CDR3 loop is CASISLGHTAGGWFF. CDR3 in DNA: TGTGCCAGCATTTCACTCGGACATACAGCGGGAGGGTGGTTCTTC.

About this clone: Other DNA sequences in the sample encode the same CDR3. The genes are TRBV7-2 and TRBJ1-1; 7 positions match TRBD1. The CDR3 has 14 amino acids. Germline V gene data show CDR1 as SGHTA and CDR2 as FQGNSA. J was trimmed by 1 base and V by 3 bases; bases with no gene match: 2. The CDR3 nucleotides are TGTGCCAGCAGCTTCAGGGGGGGGAACACTGAAGCTTTCTTT. Its translation is CASSFRGGNTEAFF.

This clone showed up many times. The V call is TRBV15, the J call TRBJ1-4; D is undetermined. The CDR3 has 17 amino acids. Looked up from germline, CDR1 is LNHNV and CDR2 is YYDKDF (reference sequence). V was trimmed by 6 bases and J by 0 bases, leaving 17 bases between them. The CDR3 region is CATRKVPALATNEKLFF. The DNA for the CDR3 is TGTGCCACCAGAAAGGTGCCAGCCCTCGCAACTAATGAAAAACTGTTTTTT.

V and J are TRBV27 and TRBJ1-2, with 8 bases matching TRBD1. With 5 bases clipped from V and 2 bases from J, the junction kept 1 base outside the gene matches. Germline V gene sequence: CDR1 MNHEY, CDR2 SMNVEV (reference sequence). The CDR3 is made up of 13 amino acids. CDR3 bases: TGTGCCAGCAGTCGGGACAGGAACTATGGCTACACCTTC. This codes for CASSRDRNYGYTF.

The chain couples TRBV5-1 to TRBJ2-1; the D gene is possibly TRBD1 (6 bases). Germline CDR1 and CDR2: SGHRS and YFSETQ. The ends were cut back, 0 bases at V and 2 bases at J, with 9 bases in the middle. The CDR3 sequence is 15 residues long. The CDR3 protein is CASSLVGAAYNEQFF. Here the CDR3 DNA reads TGCGCCAGCAGCTTGGTGGGGGCCGCCTACAATGAGCAGTTCTTC.

The chain recombines TRBV28 with TRBJ1-2, with 8 bases that match TRBD1. Germline V gene lookup returns CDR1 MDHEN and CDR2 SYDVKM. The CDR3 length is 13 residues. The J segment lost 7 bases and the V segment lost 3 bases, leaving 4 bases of the junction unmatched. This CDR3 is CASSLSQGAGYTF. CDR3 sequence (DNA): TGTGCCAGCAGTTTGAGCCAGGGGGCTGGCTACACCTTC.

V usage is TRBV30 and J usage is TRBJ2-1, with D possibly called TRBD1 or TRBD2 (5 bases each). This CDR3 contains 17 residues. Germline V gene data show CDR1 as GTSNPN and CDR2 as SVGIG (reference sequence). With 1 base removed from V and 12 bases from J, the gap between germline ends came to 28 bases. CDR3 DNA: TGTGCCTGGAGTGGCCTTGGGGCAGGGAGTCCCTTTGGCGGGCAGTTCTTC. This gives the protein CAWSGLGAGSPFGGQFF.